Presented here are 7 T cell receptor beta chains from one specimen sequenced in a study of CD8+CD57+ T cells in acquired aplastic anemia. Profiles of TCR beta VDJ and CDR3 were generated from a genomic DNA template. TCRdb redid the calling of the reads with MiXCR, one entry per CDR3 protein. The sample holds about 180,000 distinct CDR3 sequences, approximately 46% seen once. Source material: sorted CD4+, CD8+, or CD8+CD57+ T cells (not recorded which) from PBMCs. The source of these receptors is a human donor in good health.

There are many counts of this clonotype. This chain uses TRBV7-9 with TRBJ2-3; 14 positions agree with TRBD2. V was clipped by 7 bases and J by 12 bases; unmatched bases: 9. Germline V lookup: CDR1 SEHNR, CDR2 FQNEAQ (reference sequence). CDR3 length equals 14 residues. In nucleotides, the CDR3 is TGTGCCAGCACCCCTTCAGGGACTAGCGGGAGTCAGTATTTT. As protein: CASTPSGTSGSQYF. Variable domain in full (rest from reference TRBV7-9 and TRBJ2-3): DTGVSQNPRHKITKRGQNVTFRCDPISEHNRLYWYRQTLGQGPEFLTYFQNEAQLEKSRLLSDRFSAERPKGSFSTLEIQRTEQGDSAMYLCASTPSGTSGSQYFGPGTRLTVL.

This clonotype was detected ten times or more. A much larger clonotype is one base distant, so this may be a read error. The chain couples TRBV24-1 to TRBJ2-1; D gene ambiguous. From germline, CDR1 is KGHDR and CDR2 SFDVKD. CDR3 length equals 11 residues. CDR3 sequence (DNA): TGTGCCGCCAGTCGGTACAATGAGCAGTTCTTC. Amino acids: CAASRYNEQFF.

The chain is built from TRBV19 and TRBJ1-4; D may be TRBD1 (5 bases). Per germline, CDR1 LNHDA and CDR2 SQIVND (reference sequence). Between the trimmed V and J ends, which lost 3 bases and 6 bases, there was a span of 14 bases. The CDR3 length is 15 residues. The CDR3 DNA follows: TGTGCCAGTAGTATCAGCAGGGTGGGAGATGAAAAACTGTTTTTT. It specifies CASSISRVGDEKLFF.

This clonotype was picked up a small number of times. V gene TRBV7-2 combines with J gene TRBJ1-5; D is ambiguous. This CDR3 is 12 amino acids long. V was trimmed by 4 bases and J by 6 bases, leaving 7 bases between them. Germline CDR1 and CDR2: SGHTA and FQGNSA. For the CDR3, the DNA is TGTGCCAGCAGCTACTTTGGTCAGCCCCAGCATTTT. This sequence encodes CASSYFGQPQHF.

The genes are TRBV10-1 and TRBJ1-5, with D unresolved. Trimming left V 8 bases short and J 5 bases short, with 13 bases between. Germline CDR1 reads WNHNN; CDR2 reads SYGVQD (reference sequence). The CDR3 sequence is 13 residues long. The CDR3 sequence: CASRSQRDQPQHF. As DNA, the CDR3 is TGCGCCAGCCGGAGCCAGAGGGATCAGCCCCAGCATTTT.

In its sample, this clonotype was seen a few times. One base away lies a much larger clone, so this may be a sequencing read error. The chain employs TRBV12-3 or TRBV12-4 and TRBJ2-1; 8 nucleotides agree with TRBD2. The CDR3 covers 15 residues. V trimming: 6 bases; J trimming: 5 bases; junction bases outside the gene matches: 9. The DNA for the CDR3 is TGTGCCAGCAGCACGACTGGCGGGAGGAACAATGAGCAGTTCTTC. Protein: CASSTTGGRNNEQFF.

This clonotype was detected ten times or more. The chain employs TRBV5-4 and TRBJ1-6; the D gene is possibly TRBD1 (6 bases). This CDR3 is 15 amino acids long. Germline V gene data show CDR1 as SGHNT and CDR2 as YYREEE (reference sequence). V gave up 2 bases and J gave up 3 bases, with 9 bases separating them. For the CDR3, the DNA is TGTGCCAGCAGCTTAAGGGGGGACTATAATTCACCCCTCCACTTT. Encoded protein: CASSLRGDYNSPLHF.